This T cell receptor beta chain is drawn from a study of T-cell reconstitution after alpha-beta-depleted transplantation in children. Study-wide findings and caveats: Several hundred expanded graft clones reportedly were the source of alpha-beta T cells about two months after transplant. Most T-cell counts and diversity one year after the transplant came from T cells that were newly produced. Some patients' high day-60 TCRbeta diversity was traced to surviving recipient T cells and thymic progenitors.

TCRbeta library construction was performed incorporating unique molecular identifiers. MiXCR was run by TCRdb on the PCR reads, yielding one entry per CDR3 protein. The sample lists about 980,000 distinct CDR3 sequences; 25% to 35% were seen once. Trimming removed 0 bases at V and 5 bases at J, with 14 bases between. The V gene's germline CDR1 is SGDLS and CDR2 YYNGEE. The CDR3 has 16 amino acids. On this clonotype itself: Its antigen is as yet unknown.

The V and J genes are TRBV9 and TRBJ2-2, with a tentative D call TRBD1 (7 bases). Material: PBMCs, mostly from graft donor cells, obtained 360 days after TCRalphabeta/CD19-depleted stem cell transplant. This sequence originates from a boy in the first two years of life who had a stem cell transplant for SCID, so the T cells may come from the graft donor. DNA of the CDR3: TGTGCCAGCAGCGTAGAACCCCAGGGGGGAACCGGGGAGCTGTTTTTT. It is translated as CASSVEPQGGTGELFF.